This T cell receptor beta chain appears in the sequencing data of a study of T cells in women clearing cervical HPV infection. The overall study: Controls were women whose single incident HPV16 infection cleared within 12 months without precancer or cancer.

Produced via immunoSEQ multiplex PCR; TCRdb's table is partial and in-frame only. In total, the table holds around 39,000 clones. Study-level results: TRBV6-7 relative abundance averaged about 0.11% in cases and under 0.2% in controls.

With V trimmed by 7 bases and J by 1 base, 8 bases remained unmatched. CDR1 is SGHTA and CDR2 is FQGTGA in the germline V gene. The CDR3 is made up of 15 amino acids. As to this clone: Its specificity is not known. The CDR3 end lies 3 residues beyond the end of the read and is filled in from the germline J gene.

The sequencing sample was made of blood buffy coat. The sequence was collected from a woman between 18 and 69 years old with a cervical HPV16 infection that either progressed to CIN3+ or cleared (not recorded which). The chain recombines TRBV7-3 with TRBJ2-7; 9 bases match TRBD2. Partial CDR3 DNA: TGTGCCAGCAAGGTTAGCGGGAGAGGGTCCTACGAG. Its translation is CASKVSGRGSYE. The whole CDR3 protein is CASKVSGRGSYEQYF.